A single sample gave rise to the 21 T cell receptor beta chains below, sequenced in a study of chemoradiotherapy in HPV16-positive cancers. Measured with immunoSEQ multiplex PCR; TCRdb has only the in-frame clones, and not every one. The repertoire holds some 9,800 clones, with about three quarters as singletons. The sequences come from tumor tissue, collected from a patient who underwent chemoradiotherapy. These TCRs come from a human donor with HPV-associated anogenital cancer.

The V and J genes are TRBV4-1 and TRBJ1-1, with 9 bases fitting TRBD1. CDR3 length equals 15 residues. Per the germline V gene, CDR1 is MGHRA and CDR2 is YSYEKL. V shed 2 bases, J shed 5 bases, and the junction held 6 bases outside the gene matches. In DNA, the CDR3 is TGCGCCAGCAGCCAACGGACAGGGGTGTGGACTGAAGCTTTCTTT. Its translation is CASSQRTGVWTEAFF.

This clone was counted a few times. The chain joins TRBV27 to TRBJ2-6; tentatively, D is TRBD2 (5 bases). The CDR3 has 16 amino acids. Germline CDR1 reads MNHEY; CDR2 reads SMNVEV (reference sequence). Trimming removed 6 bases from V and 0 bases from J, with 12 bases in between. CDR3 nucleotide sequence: TGTGCCAGCAGCCCGTGGAGGCACTCTGGGGCCAACGTCCTGACTTTC. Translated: CASSPWRHSGANVLTF.

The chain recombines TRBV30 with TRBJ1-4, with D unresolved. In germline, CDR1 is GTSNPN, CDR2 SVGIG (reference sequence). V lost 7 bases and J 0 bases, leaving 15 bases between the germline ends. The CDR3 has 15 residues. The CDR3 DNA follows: TGTGCCTACGAGAAAGGAACAGCAACTAATGAAAAACTGTTTTTT. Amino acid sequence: CAYEKGTATNEKLFF.

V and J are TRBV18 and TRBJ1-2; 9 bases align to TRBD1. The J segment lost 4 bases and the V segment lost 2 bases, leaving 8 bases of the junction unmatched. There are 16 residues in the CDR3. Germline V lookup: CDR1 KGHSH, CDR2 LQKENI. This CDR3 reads CASSPNKRDRAYGYTF. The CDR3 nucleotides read TGTGCCAGCTCACCAAATAAACGGGACAGGGCCTATGGCTACACCTTC.

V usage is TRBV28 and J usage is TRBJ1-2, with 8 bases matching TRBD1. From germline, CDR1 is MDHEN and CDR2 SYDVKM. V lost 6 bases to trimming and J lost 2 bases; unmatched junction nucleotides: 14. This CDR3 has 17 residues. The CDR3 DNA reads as TGTGCCAGCAGGATGAGACAGGGGAGTTCGTTGAACTATGGCTACACCTTC. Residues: CASRMRQGSSLNYGYTF.

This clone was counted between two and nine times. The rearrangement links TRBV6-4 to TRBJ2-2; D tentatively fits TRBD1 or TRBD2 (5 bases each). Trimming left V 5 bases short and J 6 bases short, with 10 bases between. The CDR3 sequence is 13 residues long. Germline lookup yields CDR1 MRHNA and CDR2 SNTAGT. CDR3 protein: CASSTGTPGELFF. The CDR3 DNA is TGTGCCAGCAGTACCGGGACCCCCGGGGAGCTGTTTTTT.

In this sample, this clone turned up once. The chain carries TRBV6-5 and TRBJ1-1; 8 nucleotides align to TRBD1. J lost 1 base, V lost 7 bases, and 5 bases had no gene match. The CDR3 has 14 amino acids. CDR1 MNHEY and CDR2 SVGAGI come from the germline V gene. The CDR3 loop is CASMGRGPNTEAFF. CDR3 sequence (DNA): TGTGCCAGCATGGGCAGGGGGCCGAACACTGAAGCTTTCTTT.

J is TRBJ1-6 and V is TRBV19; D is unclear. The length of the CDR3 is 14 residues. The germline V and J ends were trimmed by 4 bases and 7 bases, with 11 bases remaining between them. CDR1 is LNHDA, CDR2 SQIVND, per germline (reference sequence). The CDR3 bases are TGTGCCAGTAGTAACGCAGGAAGAAATTCACCCCTCCACTTT. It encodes CASSNAGRNSPLHF.

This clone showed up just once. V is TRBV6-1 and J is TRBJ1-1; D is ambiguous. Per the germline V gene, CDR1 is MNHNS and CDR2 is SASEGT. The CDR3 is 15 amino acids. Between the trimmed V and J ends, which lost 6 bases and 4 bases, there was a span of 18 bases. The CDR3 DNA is TGTGCCAGCAGCTATAGGGTAGAGGGAATCACTGAAGCTTTCTTT. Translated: CASSYRVEGITEAFF.

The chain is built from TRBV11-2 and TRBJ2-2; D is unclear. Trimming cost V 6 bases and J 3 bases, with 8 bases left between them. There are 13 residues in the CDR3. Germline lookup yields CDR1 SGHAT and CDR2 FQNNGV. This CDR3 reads CASSYSYTGELFF. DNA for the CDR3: TGTGCCAGCAGTTACAGTTACACCGGGGAGCTGTTTTTT. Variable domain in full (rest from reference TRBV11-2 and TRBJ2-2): EAGVAQSPRYKIIEKRQSVAFWCNPISGHATLYWYQQILGQGPKLLIQFQNNGVVDDSQLPKDRFSAERLKGVDSTLKIQPAKLEDSAVYLCASSYSYTGELFFGEGSRLTVL.

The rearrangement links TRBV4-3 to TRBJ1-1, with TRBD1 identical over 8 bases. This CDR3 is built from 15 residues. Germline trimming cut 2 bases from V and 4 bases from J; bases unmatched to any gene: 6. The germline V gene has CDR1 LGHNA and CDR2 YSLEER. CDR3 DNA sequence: TGCGCCAGCAGCCAAATGGGACAGGAGATCACTGAAGCTTTCTTT. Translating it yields CASSQMGQEITEAFF.

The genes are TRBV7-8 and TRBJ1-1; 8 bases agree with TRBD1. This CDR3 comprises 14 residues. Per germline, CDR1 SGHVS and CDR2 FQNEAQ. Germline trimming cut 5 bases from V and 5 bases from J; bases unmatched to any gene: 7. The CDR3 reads CASSARGRETEAFF. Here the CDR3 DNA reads TGTGCCAGCAGCGCCAGGGGGCGCGAGACTGAAGCTTTCTTT.

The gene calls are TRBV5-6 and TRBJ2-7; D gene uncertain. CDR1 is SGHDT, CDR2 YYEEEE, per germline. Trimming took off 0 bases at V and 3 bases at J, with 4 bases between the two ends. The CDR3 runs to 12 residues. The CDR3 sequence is CASSLGRYEQYV. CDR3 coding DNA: TGTGCCAGCAGCTTGGGCCGCTACGAGCAGTACGTC.

DNA of the CDR3: TGCGCCAGCAGCTTGGATGGGGGTCAGCCCCAGCATTTT. Translated: CASSLDGGQPQHF. The chain has TRBV5-1 and TRBJ1-5, with D possibly being TRBD1 (5 bases). This CDR3 comprises 13 residues. V shed 0 bases and J shed 6 bases, with 7 bases lying between them. Germline loops: CDR1 SGHRS, CDR2 YFSETQ.

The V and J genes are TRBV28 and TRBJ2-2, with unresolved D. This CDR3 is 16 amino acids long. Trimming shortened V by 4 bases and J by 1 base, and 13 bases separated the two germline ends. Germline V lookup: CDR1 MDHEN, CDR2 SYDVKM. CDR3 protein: CASSSPAGWNTGELFF. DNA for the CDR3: TGTGCCAGCAGTTCCCCCGCAGGATGGAACACCGGGGAGCTGTTTTTT.

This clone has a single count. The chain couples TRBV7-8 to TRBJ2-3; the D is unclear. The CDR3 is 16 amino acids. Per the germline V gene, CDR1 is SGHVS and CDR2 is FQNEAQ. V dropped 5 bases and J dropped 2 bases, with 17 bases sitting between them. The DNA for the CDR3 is TGTGCCAGCAGCCTGTTCCGACTCTCGGACACAGATACGCAGTATTTT. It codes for CASSLFRLSDTDTQYF.

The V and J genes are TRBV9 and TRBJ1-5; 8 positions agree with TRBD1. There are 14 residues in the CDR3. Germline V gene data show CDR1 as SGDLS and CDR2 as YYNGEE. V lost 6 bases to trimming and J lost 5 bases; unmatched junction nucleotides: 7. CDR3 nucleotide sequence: TGTGCCAGCAACGACGGGACAGGTCATCAGCCCCAGCATTTT. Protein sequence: CASNDGTGHQPQHF.

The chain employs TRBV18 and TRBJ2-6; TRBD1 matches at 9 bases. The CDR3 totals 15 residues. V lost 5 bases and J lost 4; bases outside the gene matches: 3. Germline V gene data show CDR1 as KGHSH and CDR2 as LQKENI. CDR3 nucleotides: TGTGCCAGCTCAACACAGGGGGCCGGGGCCAACGTCCTGACTTTC. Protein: CASSTQGAGANVLTF.

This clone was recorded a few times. CDR3 sequence (DNA): TGCGCCAGCATGAGCGGGGTTGACACCGGGGAGCTGTTTTTT. Translating gives CASMSGVDTGELFF. The chain uses TRBV5-1 and TRBJ2-2, with 7 bases aligning to TRBD2. Per germline, CDR1 SGHRS and CDR2 YFSETQ. V was pared by 6 bases and J by 3 bases, with 5 bases of the junction left unmatched. There are 14 residues in the CDR3. Full variable domain (outside the CDR3, taken from reference TRBV5-1 and TRBJ2-2): KAGVTQTPRYLIKTRGQQVTLSCSPISGHRSVSWYQQTPGQGLQFLFEYFSETQRNKGNFPGRFSGRQFSNSRSEMNVSTLELGDSALYLCASMSGVDTGELFFGEGSRLTVL.

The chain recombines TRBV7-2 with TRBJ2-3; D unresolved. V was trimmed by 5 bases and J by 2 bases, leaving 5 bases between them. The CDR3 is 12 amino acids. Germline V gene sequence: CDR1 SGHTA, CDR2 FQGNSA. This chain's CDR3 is CASSANTDTQYF. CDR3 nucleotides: TGTGCCAGCAGCGCAAACACAGATACGCAGTATTTT.

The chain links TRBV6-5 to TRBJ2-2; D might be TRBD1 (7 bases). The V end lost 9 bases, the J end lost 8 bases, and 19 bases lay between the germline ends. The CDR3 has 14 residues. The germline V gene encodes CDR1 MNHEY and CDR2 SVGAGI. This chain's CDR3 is CASYSRGAGGELFF. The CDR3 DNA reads TGTGCCAGTTATTCCAGGGGGGCGGGAGGGGAGCTGTTTTTT.